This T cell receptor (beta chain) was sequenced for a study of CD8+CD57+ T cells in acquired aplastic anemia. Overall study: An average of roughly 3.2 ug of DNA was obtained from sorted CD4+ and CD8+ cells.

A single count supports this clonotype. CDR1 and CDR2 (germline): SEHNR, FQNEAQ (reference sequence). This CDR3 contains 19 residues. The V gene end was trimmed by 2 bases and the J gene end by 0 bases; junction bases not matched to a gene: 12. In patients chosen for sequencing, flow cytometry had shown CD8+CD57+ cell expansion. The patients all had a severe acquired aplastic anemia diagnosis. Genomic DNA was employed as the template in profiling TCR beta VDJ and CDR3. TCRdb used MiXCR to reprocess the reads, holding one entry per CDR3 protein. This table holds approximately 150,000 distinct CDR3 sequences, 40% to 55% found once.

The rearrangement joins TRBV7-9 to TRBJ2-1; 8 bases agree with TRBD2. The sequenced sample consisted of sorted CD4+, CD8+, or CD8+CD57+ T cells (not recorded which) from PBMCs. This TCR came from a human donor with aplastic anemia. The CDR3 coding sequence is TGTGCCAGCAGCTTAAAAGGTGGAGTAGCGGGAATCTCCTACAATGAGCAGTTCTTC. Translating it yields CASSLKGGVAGISYNEQFF.